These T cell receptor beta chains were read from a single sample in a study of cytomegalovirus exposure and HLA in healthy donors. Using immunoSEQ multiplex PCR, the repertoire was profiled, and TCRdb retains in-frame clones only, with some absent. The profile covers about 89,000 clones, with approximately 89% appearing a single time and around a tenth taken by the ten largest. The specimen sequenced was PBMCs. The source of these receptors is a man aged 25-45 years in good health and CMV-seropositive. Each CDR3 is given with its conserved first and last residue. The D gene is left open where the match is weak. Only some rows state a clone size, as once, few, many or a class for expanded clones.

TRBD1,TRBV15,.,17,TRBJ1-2,CATSVNRGLFFSYGYTF,TGTGCCACCAGCGTCAACAGGGGGCTTTTTTTTTCCTATGGCTACACCTTC
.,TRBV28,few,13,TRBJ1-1,CASSLTGNTEAFF,TGTGCCAGCAGTTTAACGGGAAACACTGAAGCTTTCTTT
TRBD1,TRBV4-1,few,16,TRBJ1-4,CASSQVEATGHEKLFF,TGCGCCAGCAGCCAAGTGGAGGCGACAGGGCATGAAAAACTGTTTTTT
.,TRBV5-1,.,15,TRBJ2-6,CASSPEHAGANVLTF,TGCGCCAGCAGCCCGGAGCATGCCGGGGCCAACGTCCTGACTTTC
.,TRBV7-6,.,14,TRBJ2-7,CASSLADSSYEQYF,TGTGCCAGCAGCTTAGCGGACAGCTCCTACGAGCAGTACTTC
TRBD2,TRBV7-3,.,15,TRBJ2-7,CASSLVAGALGEQYF,TGTGCCAGCAGCTTGGTAGCGGGAGCTCTGGGCGAGCAGTACTTC
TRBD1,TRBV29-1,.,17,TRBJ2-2,CSVGRWGQGGDAGELFF,TGCAGCGTTGGAAGATGGGGACAGGGAGGGGACGCCGGGGAGCTGTTTTTT
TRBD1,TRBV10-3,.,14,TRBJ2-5,CAIRRDRGQETQYF,TGTGCCATCAGGAGGGACAGGGGACAAGAGACCCAGTACTTC
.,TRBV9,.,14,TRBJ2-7,CASSVEASNYEQYF,TGTGCCAGCAGCGTAGAGGCTAGCAACTACGAGCAGTACTTC
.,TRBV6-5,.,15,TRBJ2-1,CASSSLQGSYNEQFF,TGTGCCAGCAGCTCTCTTCAGGGCTCCTACAATGAGCAGTTCTTC
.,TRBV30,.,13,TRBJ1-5,CAWSRGNNQPQHF,TGTGCCTGGAGTAGAGGAAACAATCAGCCCCAGCATTTT
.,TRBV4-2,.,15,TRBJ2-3,CASSSGGVATDTQYF,TGTGCCAGCAGCTCGGGCGGGGTGGCTACAGATACGCAGTATTTT
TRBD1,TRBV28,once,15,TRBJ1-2,CASSPGTGERDGYTF,TGTGCCAGCAGTCCTGGGACAGGGGAAAGAGATGGCTACACCTTC
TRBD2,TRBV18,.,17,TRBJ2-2,CASSTWTSGIAPGELFF,TGTGCCAGCTCAACTTGGACTAGCGGGATCGCTCCCGGGGAGCTGTTTTTT
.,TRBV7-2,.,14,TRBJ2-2,CASSLDRNTGELFF,TGTGCCAGCAGCTTAGACAGGAACACCGGGGAGCTGTTTTTT
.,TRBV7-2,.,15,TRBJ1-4,CASRTTGSGNEKLFF,TGTGCCAGCAGGACAACAGGGTCGGGTAATGAAAAACTGTTTTTT
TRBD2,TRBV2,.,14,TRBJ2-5,CASSITSVQETQYF,TGTGCCAGCAGTATTACTAGCGTACAAGAGACCCAGTACTTC
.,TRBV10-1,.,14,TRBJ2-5,CASSDLTGSREQYF,TGCGCCAGCAGTGACTTGACAGGGTCCCGGGAGCAGTACTTC
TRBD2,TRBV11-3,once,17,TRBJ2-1,CASSLDPGLAGRAGQFF,TGTGCCAGCAGCTTAGATCCCGGACTAGCGGGACGAGCGGGGCAGTTCTTC
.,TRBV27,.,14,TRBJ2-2,CASSFMGGTGELFF,TGTGCCAGCAGTTTTATGGGGGGCACCGGGGAGCTGTTTTTT
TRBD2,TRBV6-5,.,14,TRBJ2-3,CASMGLAGTDTQYF,TGTGCCAGCATGGGACTAGCGGGCACAGATACGCAGTATTTT
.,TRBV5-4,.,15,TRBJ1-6,CASSARGGVNSPLHF,TGTGCCAGCAGCGCCCGAGGGGGGGTGAATTCACCCCTCCACTTT
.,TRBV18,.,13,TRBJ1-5,CASSPAGDQPQHF,TGTGCCAGCTCACCAGCGGGGGACCAGCCCCAGCATTTT
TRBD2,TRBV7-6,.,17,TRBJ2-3,CASSIPTSGGPTDTQYF,TGTGCCAGCAGCATCCCGACTAGCGGGGGGCCCACAGATACGCAGTATTTT
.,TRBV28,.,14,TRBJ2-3,CASSPALGADTQYF,TGTGCCAGCAGCCCGGCTTTGGGCGCAGATACGCAGTATTTT
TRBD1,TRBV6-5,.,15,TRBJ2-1,CASSAWGQGVNEQFF,TGTGCCAGCAGTGCCTGGGGACAGGGCGTCAATGAGCAGTTCTTC
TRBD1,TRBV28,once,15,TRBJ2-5,CASSLIRQGLETQYF,TGTGCCAGCAGTTTAATACGACAGGGGTTAGAGACCCAGTACTTC
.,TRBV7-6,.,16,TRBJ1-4,CASSSGAGQLNEKLFF,TGTGCCAGCAGCTCTGGGGCAGGGCAACTAAATGAAAAACTGTTTTTT
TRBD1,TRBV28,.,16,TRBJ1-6,CASSPYSWTGVSPLHF,TGTGCCAGCAGTCCATACTCCTGGACAGGGGTCTCACCCCTCCACTTT
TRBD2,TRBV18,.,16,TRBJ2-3,CASSPTAGLAGDTQYF,TGTGCCAGCTCACCAACGGCGGGACTAGCGGGAGATACGCAGTATTTT
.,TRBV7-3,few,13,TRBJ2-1,CASSLTPGSLVFF,TGTGCCAGCAGCTTAACTCCGGGGTCATTAGTGTTCTTC
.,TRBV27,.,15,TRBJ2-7,CASSLGQGGPYEQYF,TGTGCCAGCAGTTTAGGGCAGGGGGGCCCCTACGAGCAGTACTTC
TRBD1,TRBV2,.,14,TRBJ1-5,CASSQTGGWQPQHF,TGTGCCAGCAGTCAGACAGGGGGCTGGCAGCCCCAGCATTTT
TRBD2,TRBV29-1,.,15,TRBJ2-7,CSVEDPLAGSGEQYF,TGCAGCGTTGAAGATCCACTAGCGGGGTCGGGCGAGCAGTACTTC
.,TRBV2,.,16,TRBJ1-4,CASSEKRSGTNEKLFF,TGTGCCAGCAGTGAAAAGCGATCGGGGACTAATGAAAAACTGTTTTTT
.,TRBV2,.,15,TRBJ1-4,CASSGQANTNEKLFF,TGTGCCAGCAGTGGGCAGGCTAACACTAATGAAAAACTGTTTTTT
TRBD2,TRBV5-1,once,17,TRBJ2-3,CASSTGLAGWATDTQYF,TGCGCCAGCAGCACCGGACTAGCGGGATGGGCCACAGATACGCAGTATTTT
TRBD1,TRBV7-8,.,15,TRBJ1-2,CASSFTRGRVHGYTF,TGTGCCAGCAGCTTCACAAGGGGGCGCGTCCATGGCTACACCTTC
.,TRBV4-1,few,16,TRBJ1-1,CASSSWVRATNTEAFF,TGCGCCAGCAGCTCTTGGGTCAGGGCGACGAACACTGAAGCTTTCTTT
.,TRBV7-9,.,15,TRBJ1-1,CASSSQSGVATEAFF,TGTGCCAGCAGCTCGCAGTCAGGGGTGGCCACTGAAGCTTTCTTT
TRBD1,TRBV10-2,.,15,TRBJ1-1,CASSELRDRGTEAFF,TGCGCCAGCAGTGAGTTGAGGGACAGAGGCACTGAAGCTTTCTTT
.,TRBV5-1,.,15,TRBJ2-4,CASSSGSLAKNIQYF,TGCGCCAGCAGCTCGGGATCTCTAGCCAAAAACATTCAGTACTTC